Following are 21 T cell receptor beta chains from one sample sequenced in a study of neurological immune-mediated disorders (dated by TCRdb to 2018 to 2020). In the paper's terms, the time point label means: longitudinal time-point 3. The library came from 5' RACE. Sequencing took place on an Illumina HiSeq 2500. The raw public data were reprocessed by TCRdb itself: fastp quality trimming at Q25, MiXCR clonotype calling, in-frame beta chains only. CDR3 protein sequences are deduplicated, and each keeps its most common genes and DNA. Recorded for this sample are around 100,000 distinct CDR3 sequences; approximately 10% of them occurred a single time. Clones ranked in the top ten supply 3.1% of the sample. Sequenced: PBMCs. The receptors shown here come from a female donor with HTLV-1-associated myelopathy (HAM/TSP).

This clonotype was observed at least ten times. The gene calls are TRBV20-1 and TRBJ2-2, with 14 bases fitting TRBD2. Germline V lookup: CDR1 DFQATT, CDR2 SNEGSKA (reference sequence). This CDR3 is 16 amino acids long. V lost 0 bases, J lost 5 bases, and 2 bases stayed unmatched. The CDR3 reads CSARDGTSGGTGELFF. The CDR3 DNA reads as TGCAGTGCTAGAGATGGGACTAGCGGGGGTACCGGGGAGCTGTTTTTT.

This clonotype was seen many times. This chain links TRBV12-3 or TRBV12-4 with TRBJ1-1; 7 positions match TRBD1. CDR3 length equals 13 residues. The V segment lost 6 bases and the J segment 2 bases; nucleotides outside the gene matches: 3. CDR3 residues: CASRGTENTEAFF. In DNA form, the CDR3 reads TGTGCCAGCAGGGGGACAGAAAACACTGAAGCTTTCTTT.

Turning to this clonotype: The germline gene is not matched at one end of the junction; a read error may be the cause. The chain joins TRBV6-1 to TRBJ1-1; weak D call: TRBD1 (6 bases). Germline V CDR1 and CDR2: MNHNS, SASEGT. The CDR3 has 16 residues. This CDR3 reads CASSEDGDTLNTEGFF. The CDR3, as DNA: TGTGCCAGCAGTGAAGATGGGGACACTTTGAACACTGAAGGTTTCTTT.

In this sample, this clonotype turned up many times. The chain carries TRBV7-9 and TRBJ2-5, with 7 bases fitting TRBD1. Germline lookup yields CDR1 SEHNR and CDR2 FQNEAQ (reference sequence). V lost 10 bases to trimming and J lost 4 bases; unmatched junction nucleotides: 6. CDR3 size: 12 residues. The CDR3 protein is CAITGTVETQYF. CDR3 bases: TGTGCCATCACCGGGACAGTAGAGACCCAGTACTTC. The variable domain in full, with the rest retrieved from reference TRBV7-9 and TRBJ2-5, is DTGVSQNPRHKITKRGQNVTFRCDPISEHNRLYWYRQTLGQGPEFLTYFQNEAQLEKSRLLSDRFSAERPKGSFSTLEIQRTEQGDSAMYLCAITGTVETQYFGPGTRLLVL.

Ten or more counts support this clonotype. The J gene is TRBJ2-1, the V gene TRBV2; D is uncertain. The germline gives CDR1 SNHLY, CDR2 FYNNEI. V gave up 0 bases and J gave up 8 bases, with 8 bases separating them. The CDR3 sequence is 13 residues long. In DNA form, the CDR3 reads TGTGCCAGCAGTGAAGCGCCTCTTTATGAGCAGTTCTTC. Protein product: CASSEAPLYEQFF.

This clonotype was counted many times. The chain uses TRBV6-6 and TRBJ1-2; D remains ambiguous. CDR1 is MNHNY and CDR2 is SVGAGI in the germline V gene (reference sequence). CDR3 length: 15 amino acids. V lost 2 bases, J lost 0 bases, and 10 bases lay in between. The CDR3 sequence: CASSYMMVANYGYTF. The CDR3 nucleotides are TGTGCCAGCAGTTACATGATGGTAGCTAACTATGGCTACACCTTC.

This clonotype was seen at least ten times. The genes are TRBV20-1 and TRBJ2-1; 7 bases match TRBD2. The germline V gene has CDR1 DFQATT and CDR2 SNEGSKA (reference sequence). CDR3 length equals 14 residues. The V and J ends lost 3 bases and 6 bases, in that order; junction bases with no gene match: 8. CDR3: CSASRGGDPNEQFF. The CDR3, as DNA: TGCAGTGCTAGTCGCGGGGGAGACCCCAATGAGCAGTTCTTC.

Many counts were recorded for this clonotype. CDR3 protein: CASSLGLGAGSKNIQYF. The DNA for the CDR3 is TGCGCCAGCAGCTTGGGTTTAGGGGCCGGGTCCAAAAACATTCAGTACTTC. The chain joins TRBV5-1 to TRBJ2-4, with D possibly matching TRBD1 (5 bases). Trimming removed 0 bases from V and 2 bases from J, with 15 bases in between. The CDR3 has 17 amino acids. CDR1 and CDR2 (germline): SGHRS, YFSETQ.

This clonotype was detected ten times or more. Written as DNA, the CDR3 is TGCAGTGCTAGAGGGACAGGGTCATCGAGTAATTACAATGAGCAGTTCTTC. Its translation is CSARGTGSSSNYNEQFF. The chain is built from TRBV20-1 and TRBJ2-1; 8 bases agree with TRBD1. With 1 base clipped from V and 4 bases from J, the junction kept 12 bases outside the gene matches. The CDR3 length is 17 residues. Germline V gene data show CDR1 as DFQATT and CDR2 as SNEGSKA (reference sequence).

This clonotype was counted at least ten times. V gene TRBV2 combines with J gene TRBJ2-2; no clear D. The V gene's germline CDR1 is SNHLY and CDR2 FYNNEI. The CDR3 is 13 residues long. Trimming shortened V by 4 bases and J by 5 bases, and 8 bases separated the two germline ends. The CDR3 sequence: CASSVSGTGELFF. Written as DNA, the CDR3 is TGTGCCAGCAGTGTGTCCGGGACCGGGGAGCTGTTTTTT.

CDR3 sequence: CASSLKEGGNYGYTF. The CDR3 DNA is TGTGCCAGCAGTCTCAAGGAAGGGGGGAACTATGGCTACACCTTC. The V and J genes are TRBV2 and TRBJ1-2; a weak D match, TRBD1 (6 bases). With 5 bases removed from V and 2 bases from J, the gap between germline ends came to 15 bases. The CDR3 runs to 15 residues. In germline, CDR1 is SNHLY, CDR2 FYNNEI.

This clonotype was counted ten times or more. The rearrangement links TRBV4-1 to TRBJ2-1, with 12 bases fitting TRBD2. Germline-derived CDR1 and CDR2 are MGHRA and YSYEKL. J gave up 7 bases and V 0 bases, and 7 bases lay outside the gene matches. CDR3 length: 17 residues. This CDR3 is CASSQDTLAGGRNEQFF. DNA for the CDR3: TGCGCCAGCAGCCAAGATACCCTAGCGGGGGGGCGGAATGAGCAGTTCTTC.

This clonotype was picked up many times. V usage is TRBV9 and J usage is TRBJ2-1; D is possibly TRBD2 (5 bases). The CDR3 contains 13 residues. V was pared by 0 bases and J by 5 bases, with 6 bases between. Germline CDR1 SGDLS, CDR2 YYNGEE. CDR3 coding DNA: TGTGCCAGCAGCGTAGCCGGGAACAATGAGCAGTTCTTC. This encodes CASSVAGNNEQFF.

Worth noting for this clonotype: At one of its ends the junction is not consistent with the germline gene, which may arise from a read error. DNA for the CDR3: TGCGCCAGCAGCCCTACCTCTCCAGGGCACAGGAACACTGAAGCTCTCTTT. Translated: CASSPTSPGHRNTEALF. The V call is TRBV5-1, the J call TRBJ1-1, with D perhaps TRBD1 (5 bases). Germline assignment: CDR1 SGHRS and CDR2 YFSETQ. The CDR3 has 17 amino acids.

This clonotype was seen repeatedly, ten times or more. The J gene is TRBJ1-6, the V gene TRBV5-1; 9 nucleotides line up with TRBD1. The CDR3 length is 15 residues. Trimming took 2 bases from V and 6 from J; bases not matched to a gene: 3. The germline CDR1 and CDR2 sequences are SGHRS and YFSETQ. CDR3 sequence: CASSFGQGSNSPLHF. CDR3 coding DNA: TGCGCCAGCAGCTTCGGACAGGGGTCTAATTCACCCCTCCACTTT.

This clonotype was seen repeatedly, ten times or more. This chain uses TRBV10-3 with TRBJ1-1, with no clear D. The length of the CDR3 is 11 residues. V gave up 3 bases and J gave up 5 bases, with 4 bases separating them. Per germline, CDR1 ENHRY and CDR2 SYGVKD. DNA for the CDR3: TGTGCCATCAGTGAAAGGACTGAAGCTTTCTTT. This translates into CAISERTEAFF.

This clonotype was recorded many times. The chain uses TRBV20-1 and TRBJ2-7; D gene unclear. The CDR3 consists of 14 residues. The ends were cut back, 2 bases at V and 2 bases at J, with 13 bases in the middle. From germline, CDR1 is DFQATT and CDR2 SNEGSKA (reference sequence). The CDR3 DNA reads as TGCAGTGCTAGATTAGTTGGATCGACCTACGAGCAGTACTTC. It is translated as CSARLVGSTYEQYF.

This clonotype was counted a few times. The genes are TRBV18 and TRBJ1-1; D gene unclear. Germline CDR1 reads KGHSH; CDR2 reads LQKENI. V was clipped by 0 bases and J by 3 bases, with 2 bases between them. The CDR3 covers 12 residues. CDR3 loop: CASSPPDTEAFF. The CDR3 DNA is TGTGCCAGCTCACCACCCGACACTGAAGCTTTCTTT. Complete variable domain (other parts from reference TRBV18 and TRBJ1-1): NAGVMQNPRHLVRRRGQEARLRCSPMKGHSHVYWYRQLPEEGLKFMVYLQKENIIDESGMPKERFSAEFPKEGPSILRIQQVVRGDSAAYFCASSPPDTEAFFGQGTRLTVV.

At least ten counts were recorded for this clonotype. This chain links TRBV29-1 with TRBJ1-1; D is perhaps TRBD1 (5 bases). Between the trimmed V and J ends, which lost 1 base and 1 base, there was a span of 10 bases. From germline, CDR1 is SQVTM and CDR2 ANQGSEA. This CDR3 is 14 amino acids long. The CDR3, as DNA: TGCAGCGTTGAAGTATACAGGACGAACACTGAAGCTTTCTTT. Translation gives CSVEVYRTNTEAFF. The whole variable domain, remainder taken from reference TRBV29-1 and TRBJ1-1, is SAVISQKPSRDICQRGTSLTIQCQVDSQVTMMFWYRQQPGQSLTLIATANQGSEATYESGFVIDKFPISRPNLTFSTLTVSNMSPEDSSIYLCSVEVYRTNTEAFFGQGTRLTVV.

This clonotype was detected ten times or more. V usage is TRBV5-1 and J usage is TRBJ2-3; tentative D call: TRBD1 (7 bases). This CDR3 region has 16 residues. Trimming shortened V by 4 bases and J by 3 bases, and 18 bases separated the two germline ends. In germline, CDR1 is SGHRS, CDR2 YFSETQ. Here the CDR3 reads CASSPMRQGLTDTQYF. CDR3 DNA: TGCGCCAGCAGCCCCATGAGACAGGGACTGACAGATACGCAGTATTTT.

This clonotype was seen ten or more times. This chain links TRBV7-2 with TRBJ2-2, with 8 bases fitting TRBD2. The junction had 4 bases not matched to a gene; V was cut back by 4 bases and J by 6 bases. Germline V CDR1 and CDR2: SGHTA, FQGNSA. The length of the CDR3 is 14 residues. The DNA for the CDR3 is TGTGCCAGCAGCTCTGGACTAGCTGCCGGGGAGCTGTTTTTT. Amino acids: CASSSGLAAGELFF.